A single TCR beta chain is shown here with its context. The target antigen is unknown. Germline CDR1 reads LGHNA; CDR2 reads YSLEER. The junction had 9 bases not matched to a gene; V was cut back by 3 bases and J by 6 bases. The CDR3 extends over 15 amino acids. MiXCR, applied by TCRdb to the RT-PCR reads, yields one record per CDR3 protein. The sample lists approximately 250,000 distinct CDR3 sequences; 9% to 15% were seen once. This entry is derived from a study of response to subunit inactivated influenza vaccine. Whole-study findings and limits: The study's authors posited that every seasonal influenza vaccination enlists few new T cells.

The source was non-naive T cells sorted from PBMCs, collected around 14 days before vaccination. The chain links TRBV4-3 to TRBJ2-7; 9 bases fit TRBD1. This sequence originates from a man aged 45-65 years who received an inactivated influenza vaccine. CDR3 DNA sequence: TGCGCCAGCAGCCAGGCGGGACAGGGCTTTGGCGAGCAGTACTTC. Amino acid sequence: CASSQAGQGFGEQYF.